These 18 T cell receptor beta chains were all obtained from the same sample, sequenced in a study of T cell changes during pregnancy in multiple sclerosis. Assay used: immunoSEQ multiplex PCR; TCRdb lists only in-frame clones, some missing. The profile shows 45,000 or so clones, approximately 90% of them singletons. The sample in question was peripheral blood, obtained in the first trimester of pregnancy. These receptors originate from a female donor with multiple sclerosis, enrolled in a pregnancy study.

This clone has a single count. This chain links TRBV7-2 with TRBJ2-7; D is uncertain. Trimming removed 3 bases from V and 6 bases from J, with 18 bases in between. CDR1 and CDR2 from the germline V gene are SGHTA and FQGNSA. The length of the CDR3 is 15 residues. The CDR3 DNA follows: TGTGCCAGCAGCTTGCTCTGGGCACCGGCCAGCGAGCAGTACTTC. This encodes CASSLLWAPASEQYF.

The J gene is TRBJ1-4, the V gene TRBV25-1; a possible D gene is TRBD1 (5 bases). This CDR3 comprises 15 residues. V was shortened by 2 bases and J by 4 bases, with 11 bases between the two germline ends. Germline V gives CDR1 MGHDK, CDR2 SYGVNS. In nucleotides, the CDR3 is TGTGCCAGCAGTGAACTTCCGGGGGGTAATGAAAAACTGTTTTTT. It encodes CASSELPGGNEKLFF.

This clone has just one count. The genes are TRBV7-3 and TRBJ1-2; perhaps TRBD1 as D (6 bases). Germline assignment: CDR1 SGHTA and CDR2 FQGTGA. V lost 3 bases and J lost 4, with 9 bases in between. The CDR3 consists of 13 residues. The CDR3 reads CASSFPGAYGYTF. CDR3 nucleotides: TGTGCCAGCAGCTTCCCAGGGGCCTATGGCTACACCTTC.

This rearrangement joins TRBV7-2 to TRBJ1-2; no firm D call. The CDR3 runs to 14 residues. Germline V CDR1 and CDR2: SGHTA, FQGNSA. The V and J ends lost 5 bases and 3 bases respectively, with 13 bases between them. The CDR3 spells CASSLIMEDYGYTF. CDR3 sequence (DNA): TGTGCCAGCAGCCTTATCATGGAGGACTATGGCTACACCTTC. The variable domain in full, with the rest retrieved from reference TRBV7-2 and TRBJ1-2, is GAGVSQSPSNKVTEKGKDVELRCDPISGHTALYWYRQSLGQGLEFLIYFQGNSAPDKSGLPSDRFSAERTGGSVSTLTIQRTQQEDSAVYLCASSLIMEDYGYTFGSGTRLTVV.

This clone was recorded a few times. J is TRBJ1-1 and V is TRBV27, with 8 bases fitting TRBD1. The CDR3 covers 18 residues. Germline values: CDR1 MNHEY, CDR2 SMNVEV (reference sequence). With V trimmed by 5 bases and J by 0 bases, 14 bases remained unmatched. The CDR3 region has the DNA TGTGCCAGCAGTAGGGACAGGCCGTCCACTTATGTGAACACTGAAGCTTTCTTT. Translating it yields CASSRDRPSTYVNTEAFF.

The rearrangement joins TRBV7-3 to TRBJ2-3, with TRBD2 matching over 9 bases. V shed 5 bases, J shed 0 bases, and the junction held 6 bases outside the gene matches. In germline, CDR1 is SGHTA, CDR2 FQGTGA. This CDR3 has 16 residues. CDR3: CASSRLAVTSTDTQYF. DNA of the CDR3: TGTGCCAGCAGCCGACTAGCGGTTACTAGCACAGATACGCAGTATTTT.

V gene TRBV7-2 combines with J gene TRBJ2-7, with TRBD1 identical over 8 bases. Germline-derived CDR1 and CDR2 are SGHTA and FQGNSA. The CDR3 loop spans 15 amino acids. Trimming took 5 bases from V and 3 from J; bases not matched to a gene: 9. CDR3 sequence: CASSPGQGWGYEQYF. The CDR3 region has the DNA TGTGCCAGCAGCCCCGGACAGGGCTGGGGCTACGAGCAGTACTTC.

The chain links TRBV6-1 to TRBJ2-6, with unresolved D. V was pared by 4 bases and J by 0 bases, with 10 bases between. CDR1 and CDR2 (germline): MNHNS, SASEGT. The CDR3 consists of 16 residues. The CDR3 DNA sequence: TGTGCCAGCAGTGCGGCCTACAGCTCTGGGGCCAACGTCCTGACTTTC. Translation: CASSAAYSSGANVLTF.

This clone is categorized as medium-sized. J is TRBJ1-6 and V is TRBV4-2, with 7 positions matching TRBD1. Germline V gives CDR1 LGHNA, CDR2 YNFKEQ. J was trimmed by 5 bases and V by 6 bases; bases with no gene match: 4. The CDR3 consists of 14 residues. The CDR3 nucleotides are TGTGCCAGCAGATCCACAGGGGATAATTCACCCCTCCACTTT. It is translated as CASRSTGDNSPLHF.

This chain connects TRBV19 to TRBJ1-2; D is perhaps TRBD1 (5 bases). The V end was cut by 10 bases, the J end by 6 bases, with 15 bases between. This CDR3 is built from 12 residues. From germline, CDR1 is LNHDA and CDR2 SQIVND (reference sequence). The CDR3 DNA reads TGTGCCACCACAGGTGGGGGGAATGGCTACACCTTC. Residues: CATTGGGNGYTF.

This chain joins TRBV7-5 and TRBJ1-1. TRBV7-5 is a pseudogene segment. The CDR3 length is 13 residues. CDR3 in DNA: TGTGCCAGAAGCTTAGTAATGAACACTGAAGCTTTCTTT. It codes for CARSLVMNTEAFF.

The J gene is TRBJ2-7, the V gene TRBV11-3; 12 bases map to TRBD1. Germline V gene lookup returns CDR1 SGHNT and CDR2 YENEEA. This CDR3 is 16 amino acids long. The V and J ends lost 5 bases and 5 bases, in that order; junction bases with no gene match: 10. CDR3 sequence (DNA): TGTGCCAGCAGCCAGGGTGTTGGGACAGGGGGCAACGAGCAGTACTTC. Translated, it gives CASSQGVGTGGNEQYF. The whole variable domain, filled in from reference TRBV11-3 and TRBJ2-7, reads EAGVVQSPRYKIIEKKQPVAFWCNPISGHNTLYWYLQNLGQGPELLIRYENEEAVDDSQLPKDRFSAERLKGVDSTLKIQPAELGDSAVYLCASSQGVGTGGNEQYFGPGTRLTVT.

A single count supports this clone. V is TRBV6-1 and J is TRBJ2-5, with TRBD1 matching 10 bases. The ends lost 3 bases at V and 4 bases at J; junction bases unmatched: 5. CDR1 MNHNS and CDR2 SASEGT come from the germline V gene. The CDR3 sequence is 15 residues long. CDR3 DNA: TGTGCCAGCAGTGACCTGACAGGGGGCTTAGAGACCCAGTACTTC. This translates into CASSDLTGGLETQYF.

The chain has TRBV6-1 and TRBJ1-6; a weak D match, TRBD1 (5 bases). The V end lost 6 bases, the J end lost 7 bases, and 16 bases lay between the germline ends. Germline CDR1 and CDR2: MNHNS and SASEGT. The CDR3 runs to 15 residues. DNA for the CDR3: TGTGCCAGCAGCTTGGACATCCTCTACAATTCACCCCTCCACTTT. It yields the protein CASSLDILYNSPLHF.

CDR3 bases: TGTGCCAGCTCACCCTTAACAGAGTACAATGAGCAGTTCTTC. Protein: CASSPLTEYNEQFF. The chain couples TRBV18 to TRBJ2-1; D gene ambiguous. The germline V gene has CDR1 KGHSH and CDR2 LQKENI. The CDR3 consists of 14 residues. With 3 bases removed from V and 4 bases from J, the gap between germline ends came to 10 bases.

The J gene is TRBJ1-3, the V gene TRBV5-1; maybe TRBD1 (5 bases). The CDR3 loop spans 15 amino acids. Germline V gene sequence: CDR1 SGHRS, CDR2 YFSETQ. V was cut by 3 bases and J by 0 bases, with 10 bases left in between. The CDR3, as DNA: TGCGCCAGCAGCTGGGGACTCGCCTCTGGAAACACCATATATTTT. The encoded protein is CASSWGLASGNTIYF.

V gene TRBV4-1 combines with J gene TRBJ2-5; 7 nucleotides align to TRBD1. The ends lost 4 bases at V and 4 bases at J; junction bases unmatched: 3. CDR1 and CDR2 (germline): MGHRA, YSYEKL. CDR3 size: 13 residues. DNA of the CDR3: TGCGCCAGCAGCCGGGGACAGATAGAGACCCAGTACTTC. This codes for CASSRGQIETQYF.

V usage is TRBV5-1 and J usage is TRBJ1-1; 10 bases agree with TRBD1. J gave up 10 bases and V 4 bases, and 7 bases lay outside the gene matches. The CDR3 length is 13 residues. Germline CDR1 is SGHRS and CDR2 is YFSETQ. The CDR3 reads CASSGRDRGGAFF. The CDR3 DNA sequence: TGCGCCAGCAGCGGCCGGGACAGGGGTGGAGCTTTCTTT. The variable domain in full, completed from reference TRBV5-1 and TRBJ1-1, reads KAGVTQTPRYLIKTRGQQVTLSCSPISGHRSVSWYQQTPGQGLQFLFEYFSETQRNKGNFPGRFSGRQFSNSRSEMNVSTLELGDSALYLCASSGRDRGGAFFGQGTRLTVV.